The 17 T cell receptor beta chains listed next were all sequenced from one sample in a study of vaccination and CD4 T cells after COVID-19. Stated treatment: roughly 11-day PBMC culture with coronavirus spike peptide pools or control peptides (ViraFEST assay). CD4+ T cells that came from the unexposed donor were collected before the COVID-19 pandemic (2011-2018). For these TCRs, the target antigens are not known. The Oncomine TCR Beta short-read assay was applied to DNA of cultured CD4+ T cells. Extraction of genomic DNA was performed on cultured CD4+ T cells. Via MiXCR, TCRdb re-called the PCR reads, giving one row per CDR3 protein. The repertoire holds some 10,000 distinct CDR3 sequences, with almost 30% as singletons. Sequences were obtained from CD4+ T cells from blood, cultured in vitro. Receptors were obtained from a human donor in good health.

This chain connects TRBV28 to TRBJ2-3; D unclear. Germline V gives CDR1 MDHEN, CDR2 SYDVKM. Between the trimmed V and J ends, which lost 2 bases and 4 bases, there was a span of 4 bases. The CDR3 runs to 12 residues. DNA for the CDR3: TGTGCCAGCAGTTTACTGGCAGATACGCAGTATTTT. Protein product: CASSLLADTQYF.

The chain links TRBV6-1 to TRBJ2-7, with 7 bases fitting TRBD2. V shed 7 bases, J shed 2 bases, and the junction held 8 bases outside the gene matches. Germline loops: CDR1 MNHNS, CDR2 SASEGT. The CDR3 is 14 amino acids. The CDR3 protein is CASMSREGTYEQYF. As DNA, the CDR3 is TGTGCCAGCATGAGCAGGGAGGGGACCTACGAGCAGTACTTC.

This clonotype appeared a few times. The V and J genes are TRBV20-1 and TRBJ2-1; tentatively, D is TRBD2 (6 bases). This CDR3 contains 13 residues. CDR1 is DFQATT and CDR2 is SNEGSKA in the germline V gene (reference sequence). CDR3 in amino acids: CAWAGSSYNEQFF. As DNA, the CDR3 is TGCGCCTGGGCGGGAAGCTCCTACAATGAGCAGTTCTTC.

This clonotype was detected a few times. The genes are TRBV19 and TRBJ2-1; D ambiguous. Germline V lookup: CDR1 LNHDA, CDR2 SQIVND (reference sequence). CDR3 length equals 14 residues. V dropped 2 bases and J dropped 5 bases, with 10 bases sitting between them. The DNA of the CDR3 is TGTGCCAGTAGTATATCCCTGAGGAACAATGAGCAGTTCTTC. It codes for CASSISLRNNEQFF.

This chain links TRBV28 with TRBJ2-2, with 8 bases identical to TRBD2. Germline CDR1 reads MDHEN; CDR2 reads SYDVKM. With V trimmed by 4 bases and J by 1 base, 2 bases remained unmatched. This CDR3 is built from 15 residues. DNA of the CDR3: TGTGCCAGCAGTTCACTAGCGGAGAACACCGGGGAGCTGTTTTTT. This codes for CASSSLAENTGELFF.

This clonotype has just one count. The V gene is TRBV2, the J gene TRBJ2-7; D perhaps matches TRBD1 (6 bases). V lost 3 bases and J 5 bases, leaving 14 bases between the germline ends. Germline values: CDR1 SNHLY, CDR2 FYNNEI. The CDR3 is 14 amino acids. The CDR3 DNA reads TGTGCCAGCAGTGATTGGGGGTCAGGGGACGAGCAGTACTTC. Translating gives CASSDWGSGDEQYF.

This clonotype was observed a few times. The chain is built from TRBV14 and TRBJ2-5; D is undetermined. V dropped 6 bases and J dropped 4 bases, with 9 bases sitting between them. The CDR3 length is 12 residues. Germline values: CDR1 SGHDN, CDR2 FVKESK. CDR3 residues: CASSRVRETQYF. In nucleotides, the CDR3 is TGTGCCAGCAGTAGGGTACGAGAGACCCAGTACTTC.

This clonotype has just a few counts. The J gene is TRBJ1-2, the V gene TRBV28, with 7 bases that match TRBD1. Germline assignment: CDR1 MDHEN and CDR2 SYDVKM. Trimming at V came to 3 bases and at J to 7 bases, leaving 5 bases not matched to a gene. This CDR3 spans 13 amino acids. As DNA, the CDR3 is TGTGCCAGCAGTTTTAAGGGACAGCGTGGCTACACCTTC. It encodes CASSFKGQRGYTF.

The gene calls are TRBV20-1 and TRBJ2-5; unclear D gene. V was shortened by 3 bases and J by 5 bases, with 22 bases between the two germline ends. This CDR3 is 16 amino acids long. Looked up from germline, CDR1 is DFQATT and CDR2 is SNEGSKA (reference sequence). The CDR3 region is CSASAISRVNWETQYF. The CDR3 DNA reads as TGCAGTGCTAGTGCTATAAGCCGTGTTAACTGGGAGACCCAGTACTTC.

This clonotype appeared a single time. This rearrangement joins TRBV28 to TRBJ2-2; 10 nucleotides match TRBD2. Germline CDR1 and CDR2: MDHEN and SYDVKM. This CDR3 region has 20 residues. V gave up 5 bases and J gave up 0 bases; unmatched junction bases: 15. The chain's CDR3 is CASSVPLTRAGGPNTGELFF. Written as DNA, the CDR3 is TGTGCCAGCAGTGTACCCCTTACCCGAGCGGGAGGGCCGAACACCGGGGAGCTGTTTTTT.

The chain links TRBV6-1 to TRBJ1-5; 9 bases line up with TRBD1. This CDR3 region has 14 residues. Germline loops: CDR1 MNHNS, CDR2 SASEGT. V dropped 4 bases and J dropped 11; count of bases not matched to a gene: 9. In DNA form, the CDR3 reads TGTGCCAGCAGTGTAGGGACAGGGACCCGTGCCCAGCATTTT. The encoded protein is CASSVGTGTRAQHF.

The V gene is TRBV9, the J gene TRBJ2-2, with D unclear. The CDR3 runs to 12 residues. Germline lookup yields CDR1 SGDLS and CDR2 YYNGEE. Trimming cost V 4 bases and J 6 bases, with 7 bases left between them. The CDR3 reads CASSPYPGELFF. Written as DNA, the CDR3 is TGTGCCAGCAGCCCATACCCCGGGGAGCTGTTTTTT.

The rearrangement links TRBV28 to TRBJ1-6; 9 bases are shared with TRBD1. Looked up from germline, CDR1 is MDHEN and CDR2 is SYDVKM. The ends lost 5 bases at V and 10 bases at J; junction bases unmatched: 9. This CDR3 is 15 amino acids long. CDR3 in amino acids: CASSASQGAGSPLHF. CDR3 DNA sequence: TGTGCCAGCAGTGCCTCACAGGGGGCAGGATCACCCCTCCACTTT.

The chain uses TRBV7-9 and TRBJ1-1; 10 bases are a match to TRBD1. CDR1 and CDR2 (germline): SEHNR, FQNEAQ (reference sequence). The CDR3 is 17 amino acids. The ends lost 5 bases at V and 4 bases at J; junction bases unmatched: 13. This CDR3 reads CASSLPDRGLGRTEAFF. The CDR3 DNA reads TGTGCCAGCAGCCTACCCGACAGGGGGCTTGGTCGCACTGAAGCTTTCTTT. Variable domain in full (rest from reference TRBV7-9 and TRBJ1-1): DTGVSQNPRHKITKRGQNVTFRCDPISEHNRLYWYRQTLGQGPEFLTYFQNEAQLEKSRLLSDRFSAERPKGSFSTLEIQRTEQGDSAMYLCASSLPDRGLGRTEAFFGQGTRLTVV.

By proportion, this clonotype is medium-sized. V and J are TRBV27 and TRBJ1-2; D is unclear. Trimming took 4 bases from V and 5 from J, leaving 20 bases between them. The germline V gene has CDR1 MNHEY and CDR2 SMNVEV (reference sequence). The CDR3 has 16 amino acids. CDR3 amino acids: CASSSQHTSTVYGYTF. The CDR3, as DNA: TGTGCCAGCAGTTCCCAACACACCTCCACGGTTTATGGCTACACCTTC.

The chain links TRBV15 to TRBJ2-1; the match to TRBD1 covers 7 bases. J lost 2 bases, V lost 1 base, and 8 bases had no gene match. Germline V gene data show CDR1 as LNHNV and CDR2 as YYDKDF (reference sequence). The CDR3 totals 17 residues. DNA for the CDR3: TGTGCCACCAGCAGAGGTCCGAGCGACAGGGCCTACAATGAGCAGTTCTTC. Amino acid sequence: CATSRGPSDRAYNEQFF.

V and J are TRBV7-8 and TRBJ1-4; 10 bases match TRBD1. This CDR3 spans 15 amino acids. Germline V CDR1 and CDR2: SGHVS, FQNEAQ. V shed 6 bases and J 8 bases; nucleotides not matched to a gene: 9. CDR3 sequence reads: CASSRQTGGGEKLFF. As DNA, the CDR3 is TGTGCCAGCAGTCGGCAGACAGGGGGCGGAGAAAAACTGTTTTTT.